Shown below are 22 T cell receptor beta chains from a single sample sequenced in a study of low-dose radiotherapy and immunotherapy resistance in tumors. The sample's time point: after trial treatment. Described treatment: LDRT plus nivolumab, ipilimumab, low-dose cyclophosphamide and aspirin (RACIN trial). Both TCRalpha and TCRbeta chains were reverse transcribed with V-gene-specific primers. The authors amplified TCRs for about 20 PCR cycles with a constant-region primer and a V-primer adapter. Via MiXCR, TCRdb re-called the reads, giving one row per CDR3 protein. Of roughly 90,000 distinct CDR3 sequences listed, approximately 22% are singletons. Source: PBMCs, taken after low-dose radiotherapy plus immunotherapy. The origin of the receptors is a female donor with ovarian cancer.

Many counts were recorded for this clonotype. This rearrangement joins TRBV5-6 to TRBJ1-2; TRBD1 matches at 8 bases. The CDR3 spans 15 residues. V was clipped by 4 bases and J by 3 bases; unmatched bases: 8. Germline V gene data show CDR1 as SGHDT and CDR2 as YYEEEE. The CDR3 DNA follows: TGTGCCAGCAGCCTAACAGGGGGGGGGTACTATGGCTACACCTTC. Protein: CASSLTGGGYYGYTF. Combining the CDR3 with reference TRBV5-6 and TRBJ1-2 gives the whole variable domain DAGVTQSPTHLIKTRGQQVTLRCSPKSGHDTVSWYQQALGQGPQFIFQYYEEEERQRGNFPDRFSGHQFPNYSSELNVNALLLGDSALYLCASSLTGGGYYGYTFGSGTRLTVV.

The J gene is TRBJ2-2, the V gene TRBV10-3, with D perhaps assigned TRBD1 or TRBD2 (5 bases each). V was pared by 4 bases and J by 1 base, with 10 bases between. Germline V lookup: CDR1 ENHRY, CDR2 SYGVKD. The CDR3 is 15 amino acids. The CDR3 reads CAISGGTVNTGELFF. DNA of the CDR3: TGTGCCATCAGTGGTGGGACGGTGAACACCGGGGAGCTGTTTTTT.

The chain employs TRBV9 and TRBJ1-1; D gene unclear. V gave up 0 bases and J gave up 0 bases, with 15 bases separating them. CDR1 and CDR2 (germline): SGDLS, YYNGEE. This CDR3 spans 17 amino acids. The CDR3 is CASSVVPSNDLNTEAFF. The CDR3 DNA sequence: TGTGCCAGCAGCGTAGTTCCGTCTAATGACTTGAACACTGAAGCTTTCTTT.

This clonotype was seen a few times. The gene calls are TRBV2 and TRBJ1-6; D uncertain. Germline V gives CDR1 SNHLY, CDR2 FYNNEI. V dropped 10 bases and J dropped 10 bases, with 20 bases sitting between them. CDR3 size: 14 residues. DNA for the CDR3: TGTGCCACCACGGGAGGCGGGAGGCAGTCACCCCTCCACTTT. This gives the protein CATTGGGRQSPLHF.

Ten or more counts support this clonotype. The CDR3 DNA sequence: TGTGCCAGTAGTACTAACCGTGGACCCCCCTACGAGCAGTACTTC. This sequence encodes CASSTNRGPPYEQYF. This chain links TRBV19 with TRBJ2-7; D is uncertain. Germline-derived CDR1 and CDR2 are LNHDA and SQIVND (reference sequence). Trimming pared 4 bases from V and 2 bases from J, leaving 15 bases between. The CDR3 extends over 15 amino acids. The full variable domain, rest sourced from reference TRBV19 and TRBJ2-7, is DGGITQSPKYLFRKEGQNVTLSCEQNLNHDAMYWYRQDPGQGLRLIYYSQIVNDFQKGDIAEGYSVSREKKESFPLTVTSAQKNPTAFYLCASSTNRGPPYEQYFGPGTRLTVT.

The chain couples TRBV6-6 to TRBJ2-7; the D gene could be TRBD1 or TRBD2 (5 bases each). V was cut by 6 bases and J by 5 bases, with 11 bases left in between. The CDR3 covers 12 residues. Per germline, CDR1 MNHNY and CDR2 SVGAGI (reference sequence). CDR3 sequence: CASRLLGDEQYF. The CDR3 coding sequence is TGTGCCAGCAGGCTCCTGGGGGACGAGCAGTACTTC.

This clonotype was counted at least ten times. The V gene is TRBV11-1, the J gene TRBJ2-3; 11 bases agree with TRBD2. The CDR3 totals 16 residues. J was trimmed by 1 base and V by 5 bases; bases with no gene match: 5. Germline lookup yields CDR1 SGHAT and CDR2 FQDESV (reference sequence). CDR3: CASSDKTSGGTDTQYF. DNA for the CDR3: TGTGCCAGCAGCGACAAGACTAGCGGGGGCACAGATACGCAGTATTTT.

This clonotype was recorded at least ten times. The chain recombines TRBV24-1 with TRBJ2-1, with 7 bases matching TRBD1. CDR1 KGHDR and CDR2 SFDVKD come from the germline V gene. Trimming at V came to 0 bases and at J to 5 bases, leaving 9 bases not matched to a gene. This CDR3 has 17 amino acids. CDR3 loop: CATSDLRPDRKHNEQFF. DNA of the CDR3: TGTGCCACCAGTGATTTGCGGCCGGACAGGAAACACAATGAGCAGTTCTTC.

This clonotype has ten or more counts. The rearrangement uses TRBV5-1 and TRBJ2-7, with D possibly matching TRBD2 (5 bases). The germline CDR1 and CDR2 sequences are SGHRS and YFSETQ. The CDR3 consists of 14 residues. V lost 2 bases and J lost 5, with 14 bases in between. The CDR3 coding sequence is TGCGCCAGCAGCTTTCGGCTAGCCGTCCACGAGCAGTACTTC. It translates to CASSFRLAVHEQYF.

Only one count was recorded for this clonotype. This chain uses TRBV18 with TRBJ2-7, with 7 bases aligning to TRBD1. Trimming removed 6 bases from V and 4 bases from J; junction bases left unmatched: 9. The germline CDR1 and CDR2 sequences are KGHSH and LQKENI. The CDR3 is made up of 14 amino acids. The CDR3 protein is CASSSGRQGYEQYF. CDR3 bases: TGTGCCAGCTCTTCAGGGAGACAGGGATACGAGCAGTACTTC.

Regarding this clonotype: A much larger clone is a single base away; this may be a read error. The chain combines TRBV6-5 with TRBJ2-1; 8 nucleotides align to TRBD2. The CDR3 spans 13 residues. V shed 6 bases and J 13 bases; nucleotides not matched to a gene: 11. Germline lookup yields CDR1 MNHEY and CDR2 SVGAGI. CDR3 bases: TGTGCCAGCAGGAGCGGGGGTGGGAAGACCCAGTTCTTC. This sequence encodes CASRSGGGKTQFF.

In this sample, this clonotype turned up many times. As DNA, the CDR3 is TGCAGCGTGGGACAGAGTTCGTCTGAAGCTTTCTTT. Translation gives CSVGQSSSEAFF. The V gene is TRBV29-1, the J gene TRBJ1-1; 7 bases agree with TRBD1. V was pared by 6 bases and J by 6 bases, with 7 bases of the junction left unmatched. The CDR3 loop spans 12 amino acids. Looked up from germline, CDR1 is SQVTM and CDR2 is ANQGSEA.

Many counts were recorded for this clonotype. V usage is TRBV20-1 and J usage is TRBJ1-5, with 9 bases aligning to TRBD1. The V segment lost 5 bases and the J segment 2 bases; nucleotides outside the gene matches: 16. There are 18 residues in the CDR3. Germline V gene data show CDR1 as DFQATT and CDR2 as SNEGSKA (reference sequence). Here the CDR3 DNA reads TGCAGTGCTCGAATTCGGGGACAGGGAGCATTTGGCAATCAGCCCCAGCATTTT. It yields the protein CSARIRGQGAFGNQPQHF.

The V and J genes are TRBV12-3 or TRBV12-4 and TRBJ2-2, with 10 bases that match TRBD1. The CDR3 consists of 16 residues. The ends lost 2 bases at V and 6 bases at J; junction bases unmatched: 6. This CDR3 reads CASSLIRTGGAGELFF. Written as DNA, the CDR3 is TGTGCCAGCAGTTTAATCAGGACAGGGGGTGCCGGGGAGCTGTTTTTT.

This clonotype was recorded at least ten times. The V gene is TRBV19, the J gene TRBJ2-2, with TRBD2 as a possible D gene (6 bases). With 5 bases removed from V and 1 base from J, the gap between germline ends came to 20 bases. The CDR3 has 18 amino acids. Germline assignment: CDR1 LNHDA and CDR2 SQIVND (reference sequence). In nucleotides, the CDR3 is TGTGCCAGTAGTCCGGGACCCGCGGGGCCTGTGAACACCGGGGAGCTGTTTTTT. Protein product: CASSPGPAGPVNTGELFF.

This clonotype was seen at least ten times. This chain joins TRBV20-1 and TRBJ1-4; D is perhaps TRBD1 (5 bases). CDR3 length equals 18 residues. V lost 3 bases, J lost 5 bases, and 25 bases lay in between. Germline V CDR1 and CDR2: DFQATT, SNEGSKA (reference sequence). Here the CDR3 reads CSARPHSYRDRGNEKLFF. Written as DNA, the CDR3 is TGCAGTGCTAGGCCCCATAGCTACCGGGACCGAGGGAATGAAAAACTGTTTTTT.

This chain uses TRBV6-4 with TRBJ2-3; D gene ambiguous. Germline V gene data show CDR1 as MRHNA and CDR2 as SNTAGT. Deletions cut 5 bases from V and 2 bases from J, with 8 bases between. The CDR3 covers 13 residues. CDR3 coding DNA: TGTGCCAGCAGTAACATTCCCACAGATACGCAGTATTTT. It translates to CASSNIPTDTQYF.

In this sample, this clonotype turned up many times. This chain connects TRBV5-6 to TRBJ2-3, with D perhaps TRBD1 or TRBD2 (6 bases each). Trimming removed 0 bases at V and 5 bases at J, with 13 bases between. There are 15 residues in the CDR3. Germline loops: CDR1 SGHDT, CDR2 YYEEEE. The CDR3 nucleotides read TGTGCCAGCAGCTTGGAAACAGGGCGGGGAGATACGCAGTATTTT. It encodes CASSLETGRGDTQYF.

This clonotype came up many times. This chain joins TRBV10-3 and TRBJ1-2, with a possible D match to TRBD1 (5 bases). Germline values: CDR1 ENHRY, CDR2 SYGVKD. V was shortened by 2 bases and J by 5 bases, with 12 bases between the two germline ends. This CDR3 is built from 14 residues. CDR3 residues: CAISETGRRYGYTF. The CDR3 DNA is TGTGCCATCAGTGAGACAGGAAGGAGGTATGGCTACACCTTC.

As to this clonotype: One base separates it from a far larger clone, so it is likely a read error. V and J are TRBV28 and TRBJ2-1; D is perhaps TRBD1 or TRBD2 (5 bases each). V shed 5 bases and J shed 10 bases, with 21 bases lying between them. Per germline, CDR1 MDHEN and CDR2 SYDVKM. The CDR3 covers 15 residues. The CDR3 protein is CASSESPGRSYEQFF. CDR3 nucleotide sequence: TGTGCCAGCAGTGAAAGTCCGGGGCGCTCCTACGAGCAGTTCTTC.

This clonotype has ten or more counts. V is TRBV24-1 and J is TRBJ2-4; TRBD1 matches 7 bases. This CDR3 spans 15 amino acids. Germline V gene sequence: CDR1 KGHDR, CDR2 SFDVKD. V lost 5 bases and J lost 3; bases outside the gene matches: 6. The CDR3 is CATSALGDSKNIQYF. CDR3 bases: TGTGCCACCAGTGCCCTTGGGGACAGCAAAAACATTCAGTACTTC.

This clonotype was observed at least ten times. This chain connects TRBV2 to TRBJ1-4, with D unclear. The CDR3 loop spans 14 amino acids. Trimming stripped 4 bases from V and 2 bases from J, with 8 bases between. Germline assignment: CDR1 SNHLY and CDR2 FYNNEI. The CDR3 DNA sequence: TGTGCCAGCAGTGTAGCGTATACTAATGAAAAACTGTTTTTT. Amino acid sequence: CASSVAYTNEKLFF.